These 25 T cell receptor beta chains came from one sample sequenced in a study of T-cell memory formation after mild COVID-19. TCRdb reprocessed the 5' RACE reads via MiXCR and lists one record per CDR3 protein. Seen here are approximately 260,000 distinct CDR3 sequences, roughly 18% observed once, and the top ten hold under 25%. Sequencing was done on a sample of PBMCs or a T cell subset sorted from them (not recorded which). The source is a young man who had mild COVID-19 (a few samples of this study predate the infection). Cell type and time point are not known.

Ten or more counts support this clonotype. V usage is TRBV4-2 and J usage is TRBJ2-1; no definite D call. CDR3 length: 16 amino acids. Germline V gene lookup returns CDR1 LGHNA and CDR2 YNFKEQ. Trimming removed 0 bases from V and 5 bases from J, with 14 bases in between. CDR3 sequence (DNA): TGTGCCAGCAGCCAAGATGGCACCCATGTAAACAATGAGCAGTTCTTC. Its translation is CASSQDGTHVNNEQFF.

The V and J genes are TRBV5-4 and TRBJ1-2; D is perhaps TRBD1 (6 bases). The CDR3 is 15 residues long. The germline CDR1 and CDR2 sequences are SGHNT and YYREEE (reference sequence). V lost 0 bases and J lost 0, with 9 bases in between. Here the CDR3 reads CASSLEGDANYGYTF. The CDR3 DNA sequence: TGTGCCAGCAGCTTGGAGGGGGACGCTAACTATGGCTACACCTTC.

This clonotype was found a few times. The chain links TRBV27 to TRBJ2-5; a possible D gene is TRBD2 (7 bases). This CDR3 contains 13 residues. The germline CDR1 and CDR2 sequences are MNHEY and SMNVEV (reference sequence). V shed 9 bases and J shed 4 bases, with 15 bases lying between them. This CDR3 is CASIGGLGETQYF. CDR3 DNA sequence: TGTGCCAGTATCGGGGGGCTGGGAGAGACCCAGTACTTC.

A few counts support this clonotype. CDR3 sequence reads: CASSFPEDKNIQYF. For the CDR3, the DNA is TGTGCCAGCAGCTTTCCCGAGGACAAAAACATTCAGTACTTC. The chain combines TRBV7-2 with TRBJ2-4; D gene uncertain. The CDR3 is made up of 14 amino acids. Trimming removed 3 bases from V and 3 bases from J, with 9 bases in between. Germline V gives CDR1 SGHTA, CDR2 FQGNSA.

This rearrangement joins TRBV5-1 to TRBJ2-7, with D uncertain. The CDR3 contains 13 residues. Trimming cost V 0 bases and J 7 bases, with 11 bases left between them. Germline V gene data show CDR1 as SGHRS and CDR2 as YFSETQ. The CDR3 reads CASSLGLGWEQYV. The CDR3 DNA reads TGCGCCAGCAGCTTGGGCTTAGGATGGGAGCAGTACGTC.

The chain has TRBV6-2 or TRBV6-3 and TRBJ1-5; the match to TRBD1 covers 8 bases. This CDR3 comprises 15 residues. V lost 5 bases and J lost 5; bases outside the gene matches: 8. CDR1 MNHEY and CDR2 SVGEGT come from the germline V gene. CDR3 coding DNA: TGTGCCAGCAGTCCGGACAGGGTGGGTTATCAGCCCCAGCATTTT. This gives the protein CASSPDRVGYQPQHF.

This clonotype was found a few times. The chain combines TRBV11-2 with TRBJ2-3; D remains ambiguous. The length of the CDR3 is 11 residues. Germline V CDR1 and CDR2: SGHAT, FQNNGV. Between the trimmed V and J ends, which lost 3 bases and 6 bases, there was a span of 4 bases. In DNA, the CDR3 is TGTGCCAGCAGCTTCCCCGATACGCAGTATTTT. Its protein product is CASSFPDTQYF. Together with reference TRBV11-2 and TRBJ2-3, the CDR3 gives the full variable domain: EAGVAQSPRYKIIEKRQSVAFWCNPISGHATLYWYQQILGQGPKLLIQFQNNGVVDDSQLPKDRFSAERLKGVDSTLKIQPAKLEDSAVYLCASSFPDTQYFGPGTRLTVL.

About this clonotype: The junction shows a germline mismatch at one end, possibly a read error. The chain joins TRBV19 to TRBJ2-7; the D call may be TRBD1 or TRBD2 (7 bases each). Germline values: CDR1 LNHDA, CDR2 SQIVND (reference sequence). The CDR3 consists of 15 residues. CDR3 DNA sequence: TGTGCCAGTGTCCGGGGAGGGGGCGACTCCCACGAGCAGTACTTC. Translation: CASVRGGGDSHEQYF.

CDR3 nucleotides: TGCGCCAGCAGCCAGGGACAGAGCTCCTATAATTCACCCCTCCACTTT. Residues: CASSQGQSSYNSPLHF. The J gene is TRBJ1-6, the V gene TRBV5-1; 7 positions agree with TRBD1. The CDR3 loop spans 16 amino acids. V lost 4 bases, J lost 0 bases, and 4 bases stayed unmatched. Germline CDR1 and CDR2: SGHRS and YFSETQ.

This clonotype was seen more than once but under ten times. This chain connects TRBV7-6 to TRBJ2-5, with 12 nucleotides matching TRBD2. J lost 2 bases, V lost 6 bases, and 7 bases had no gene match. The CDR3 sequence is 16 residues long. Germline-derived CDR1 and CDR2 are SGHVS and FNYEAQ. CDR3 DNA: TGTGCCAGCAGTTATCTAGCGGGGGGGCTACAAGAGACCCAGTACTTC. Its translation: CASSYLAGGLQETQYF.

This clonotype has only a few counts. This chain uses TRBV6-1 with TRBJ1-1; the match to TRBD1 covers 12 bases. The CDR3 is 15 residues long. The germline V gene encodes CDR1 MNHNS and CDR2 SASEGT. With V trimmed by 3 bases and J by 7 bases, 6 bases remained unmatched. The CDR3 nucleotides read TGTGCCAGCAGTGAGCCGGGACAGGGGGCGGATGAAGCTTTCTTT. This codes for CASSEPGQGADEAFF.

The gene calls are TRBV28 and TRBJ2-1; 12 bases agree with TRBD2. The CDR3 runs 17 residues. The trim removed 6 bases at V and 9 bases at J, leaving 15 bases unmatched. Germline lookup yields CDR1 MDHEN and CDR2 SYDVKM. The DNA for the CDR3 is TGTGCCAGCAGCCGTACTAGCGGGGGGCTTCTCGGGGGTGAGCAGTTCTTC. This encodes CASSRTSGGLLGGEQFF.

This clonotype was seen more than once but under ten times. J is TRBJ2-5 and V is TRBV3-1; 8 bases are a match to TRBD2. This CDR3 comprises 14 residues. The V and J ends lost 5 bases and 1 base, in that order; junction bases with no gene match: 3. The germline CDR1 and CDR2 sequences are LGHDT and YNNKEL (reference sequence). CDR3 amino acids: CASSTTSGQETQYF. The CDR3 coding sequence is TGTGCCAGCAGCACCACTAGCGGCCAAGAGACCCAGTACTTC.

This clonotype appeared a few times. The V gene is TRBV7-9, the J gene TRBJ1-6, with D uncertain. CDR1 and CDR2 (germline): SEHNR, FQNEAQ (reference sequence). This CDR3 is 12 amino acids long. Trimming pared 3 bases from V and 9 bases from J, leaving 6 bases between. CDR3 sequence reads: CASSFWGSPLHF. CDR3 coding DNA: TGTGCCAGCAGCTTTTGGGGTTCACCCCTCCACTTT.

This chain joins TRBV7-2 and TRBJ2-7; 12 bases are a match to TRBD2. The CDR3 has 15 amino acids. Germline V CDR1 and CDR2: SGHTA, FQGNSA. J gave up 3 bases and V 5 bases, and 5 bases lay outside the gene matches. The CDR3 here is CASSPLAGGLYEQYV. The CDR3 region has the DNA TGTGCCAGCAGCCCACTAGCGGGGGGACTCTACGAGCAGTACGTC.

This clonotype was seen repeatedly, ten times or more. This chain links TRBV12-3 or TRBV12-4 with TRBJ1-2; no clear D. Trimming stripped 1 base from V and 4 bases from J, with 7 bases between. This CDR3 spans 13 amino acids. The CDR3 coding sequence is TGTGCCAGCAGTTTAGGCCATCCCTATGGCTACACCTTC. Encoded protein: CASSLGHPYGYTF.

The chain couples TRBV20-1 to TRBJ2-2; 12 bases agree with TRBD1. Looked up from germline, CDR1 is DFQATT and CDR2 is SNEGSKA (reference sequence). Trimming removed 7 bases from V and 6 bases from J; junction bases left unmatched: 6. This CDR3 comprises 14 residues. CDR3 in DNA: TGCAGTGGCAGGGACAGGGGGCAGTCCGGGGAGCTGTTTTTT. Protein sequence: CSGRDRGQSGELFF.

In this sample, this clonotype turned up many times. The rearrangement uses TRBV29-1 and TRBJ1-4; no clear D gene. The germline CDR1 and CDR2 sequences are SQVTM and ANQGSEA. Between the trimmed V and J ends, which lost 4 bases and 6 bases, there was a span of 12 bases. This CDR3 is built from 13 residues. The CDR3 spells CSVGVGNYEKLFF. The CDR3, as DNA: TGCAGCGTTGGAGTGGGGAACTATGAAAAACTGTTTTTT.

V and J are TRBV29-1 and TRBJ2-5, with 8 bases that match TRBD2. This CDR3 contains 14 residues. Germline V CDR1 and CDR2: SQVTM, ANQGSEA. The ends lost 3 bases at V and 2 bases at J; junction bases unmatched: 5. CDR3 protein: CSVELAGLQETQYF. In DNA, the CDR3 is TGCAGCGTTGAGTTAGCGGGGTTACAAGAGACCCAGTACTTC.

The V gene is TRBV6-2 or TRBV6-3, the J gene TRBJ2-7; D unresolved. Germline V gene lookup returns CDR1 MNHEY and CDR2 SVGEGT. V gave up 1 base and J gave up 0 bases, with 7 bases separating them. The CDR3 length is 14 residues. CDR3: CASSYYGSSYEQYV. The CDR3 nucleotides are TGTGCCAGCAGTTACTACGGTAGCTCCTACGAGCAGTACGTC.

This clonotype has just a few counts. The chain uses TRBV12-3 or TRBV12-4 and TRBJ2-3; unclear D gene. The CDR3 sequence is 14 residues long. The V end lost 3 bases, the J end lost 2 bases, and 9 bases lay between the germline ends. The CDR3 region is CASSFGRITDTQYF. CDR3 bases: TGTGCCAGCAGTTTTGGCAGAATCACAGATACGCAGTATTTT.

This clonotype was picked up a small number of times. This chain uses TRBV7-9 with TRBJ2-4, with 14 bases fitting TRBD2. Germline CDR1 reads SEHNR; CDR2 reads FQNEAQ (reference sequence). CDR3 length: 19 residues. After removal of 5 bases from V and 0 bases from J, the junction contained 9 bases not matched to a gene. The CDR3 nucleotides are TGTGCCAGCAGCCCACCCGGGACTAGCGGGGGAAAAGCCAAAAACATTCAGTACTTC. Its translation is CASSPPGTSGGKAKNIQYF. Drawing the rest from reference TRBV7-9 and TRBJ2-4, the complete variable domain is DTGVSQNPRHKITKRGQNVTFRCDPISEHNRLYWYRQTLGQGPEFLTYFQNEAQLEKSRLLSDRFSAERPKGSFSTLEIQRTEQGDSAMYLCASSPPGTSGGKAKNIQYFGAGTRLSVL.

V usage is TRBV9 and J usage is TRBJ2-7; 11 positions agree with TRBD2. Germline V gene data show CDR1 as SGDLS and CDR2 as YYNGEE. After removal of 2 bases from V and 7 bases from J, the junction contained 11 bases not matched to a gene. The CDR3 is 16 residues long. The CDR3 DNA sequence: TGTGCCAGCAGCGTGGAACTAGCGGGGGAGCTTACAGAGCAGTACTTC. It is translated as CASSVELAGELTEQYF.

This clonotype showed up many times. The rearrangement joins TRBV12-3 or TRBV12-4 to TRBJ2-7, with a weak D call TRBD2 (5 bases). V shed 5 bases and J shed 7 bases, with 15 bases lying between them. The CDR3 is 13 residues long. CDR3 residues: CASSPRRTGEQYF. The CDR3, as DNA: TGTGCCAGCAGTCCCCGGCGGACGGGGGAGCAGTACTTC.

This chain connects TRBV5-1 to TRBJ1-1, with 7 bases identical to TRBD1. Germline assignment: CDR1 SGHRS and CDR2 YFSETQ. V shed 3 bases, J shed 1 base, and the junction held 3 bases outside the gene matches. The CDR3 is made up of 14 amino acids. CDR3 region: CASSWGDRNTEAFF. In DNA, the CDR3 is TGCGCCAGCAGCTGGGGGGACAGGAACACTGAAGCTTTCTTT.